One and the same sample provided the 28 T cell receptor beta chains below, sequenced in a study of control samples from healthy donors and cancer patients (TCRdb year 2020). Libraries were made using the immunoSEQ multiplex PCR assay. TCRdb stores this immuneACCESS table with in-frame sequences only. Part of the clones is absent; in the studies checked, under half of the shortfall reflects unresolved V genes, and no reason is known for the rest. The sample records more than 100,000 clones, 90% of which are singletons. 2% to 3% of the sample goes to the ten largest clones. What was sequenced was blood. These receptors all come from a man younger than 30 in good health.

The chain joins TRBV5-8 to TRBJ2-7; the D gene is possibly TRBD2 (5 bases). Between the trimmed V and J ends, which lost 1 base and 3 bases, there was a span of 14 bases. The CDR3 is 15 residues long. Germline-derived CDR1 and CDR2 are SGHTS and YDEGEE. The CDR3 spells CASSLSGSPSYEQYF. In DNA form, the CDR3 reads TGTGCCAGCAGCTTGAGTGGGAGCCCAAGCTACGAGCAGTACTTC.

As DNA, the CDR3 is TGTGCCAGCAGCTACAACATTCAGTACTTC. Residues: CASSYNIQYF. The rearrangement links TRBV5-8 to TRBJ2-4; the D is unclear. Looked up from germline, CDR1 is SGHTS and CDR2 is YDEGEE. CDR3 size: 10 residues. The V end lost 3 bases, the J end lost 7 bases, and 2 bases lay between the germline ends.

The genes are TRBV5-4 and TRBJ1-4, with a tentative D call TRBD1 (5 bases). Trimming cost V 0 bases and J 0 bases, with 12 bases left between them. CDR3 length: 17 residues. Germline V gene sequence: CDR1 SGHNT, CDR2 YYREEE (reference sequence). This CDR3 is CASSLAGDYATNEKLFF. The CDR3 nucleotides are TGTGCCAGCAGCTTGGCTGGGGACTATGCAACTAATGAAAAACTGTTTTTT.

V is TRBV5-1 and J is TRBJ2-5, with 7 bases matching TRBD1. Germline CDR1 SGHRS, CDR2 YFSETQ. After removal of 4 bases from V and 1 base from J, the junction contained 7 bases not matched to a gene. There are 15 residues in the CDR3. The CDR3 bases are TGCGCCAGCAGCCCGGACAGGCCCATCCAAGAGACCCAGTACTTC. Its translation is CASSPDRPIQETQYF.

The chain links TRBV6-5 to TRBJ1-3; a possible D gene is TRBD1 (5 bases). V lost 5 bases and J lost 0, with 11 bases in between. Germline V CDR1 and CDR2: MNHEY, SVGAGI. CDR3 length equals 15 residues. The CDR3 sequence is CASSLGGSSGNTIYF. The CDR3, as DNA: TGTGCCAGCAGTCTTGGGGGGAGCTCTGGAAACACCATATATTTT.

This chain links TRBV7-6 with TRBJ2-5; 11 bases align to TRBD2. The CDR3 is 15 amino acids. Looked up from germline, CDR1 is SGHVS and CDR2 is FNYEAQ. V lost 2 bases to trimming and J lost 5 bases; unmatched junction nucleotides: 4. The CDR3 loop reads CASSLTSGRVETQYF. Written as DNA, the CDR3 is TGTGCCAGCAGCTTAACTAGCGGGAGAGTCGAGACCCAGTACTTC.

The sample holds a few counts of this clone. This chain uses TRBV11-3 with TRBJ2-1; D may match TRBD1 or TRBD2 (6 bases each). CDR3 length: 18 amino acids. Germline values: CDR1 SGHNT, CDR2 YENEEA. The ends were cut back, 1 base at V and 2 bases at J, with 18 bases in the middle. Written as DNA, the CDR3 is TGTGCCAGCAGCTTAGTATCGATGGGGGGCGCGCCCTACAATGAGCAGTTCTTC. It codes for CASSLVSMGGAPYNEQFF.

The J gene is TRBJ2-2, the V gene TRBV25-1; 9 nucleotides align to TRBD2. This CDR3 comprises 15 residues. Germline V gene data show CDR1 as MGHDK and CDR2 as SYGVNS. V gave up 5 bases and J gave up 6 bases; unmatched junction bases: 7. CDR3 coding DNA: TGTGCCAGCAGTCCATCAGCGGGGGGTTCCGGGGAGCTGTTTTTT. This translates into CASSPSAGGSGELFF.

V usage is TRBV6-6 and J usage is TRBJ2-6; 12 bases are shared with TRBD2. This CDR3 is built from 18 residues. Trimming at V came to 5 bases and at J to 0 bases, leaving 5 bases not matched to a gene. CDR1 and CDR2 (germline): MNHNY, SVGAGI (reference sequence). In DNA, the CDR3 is TGTGCCAGCAGTCCGACTAGCGGGGGACACTCTGGGGCCAACGTCCTGACTTTC. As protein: CASSPTSGGHSGANVLTF.

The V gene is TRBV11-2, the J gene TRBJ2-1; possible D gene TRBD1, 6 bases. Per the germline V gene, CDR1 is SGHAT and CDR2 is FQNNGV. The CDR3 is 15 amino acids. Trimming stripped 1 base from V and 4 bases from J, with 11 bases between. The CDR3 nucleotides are TGTGCCAGCAGCTTAGGGTCAGGGGCGTACAATGAGCAGTTCTTC. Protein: CASSLGSGAYNEQFF.

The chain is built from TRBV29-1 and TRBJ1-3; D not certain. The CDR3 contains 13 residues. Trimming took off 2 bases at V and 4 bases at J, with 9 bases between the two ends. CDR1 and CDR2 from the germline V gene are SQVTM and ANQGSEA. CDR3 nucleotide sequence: TGCAGCGTTGAAACGAGTTCCGGAAACACCATATATTTT. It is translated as CSVETSSGNTIYF.

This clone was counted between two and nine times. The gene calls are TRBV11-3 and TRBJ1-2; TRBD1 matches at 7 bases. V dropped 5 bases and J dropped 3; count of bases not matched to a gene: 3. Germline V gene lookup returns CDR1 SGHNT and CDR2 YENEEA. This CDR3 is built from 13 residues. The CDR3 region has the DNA TGTGCCAGCAGCCCAGACAGGGACTATGGCTACACCTTC. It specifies CASSPDRDYGYTF.

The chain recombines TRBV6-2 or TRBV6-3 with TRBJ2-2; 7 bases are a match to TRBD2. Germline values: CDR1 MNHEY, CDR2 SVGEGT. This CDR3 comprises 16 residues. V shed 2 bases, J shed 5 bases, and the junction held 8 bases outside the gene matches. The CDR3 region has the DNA TGTGCCAGCAGTTACGTCGCGGGAGAAGGGACCGGGGAGCTGTTTTTT. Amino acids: CASSYVAGEGTGELFF.

CDR3 loop: CASSLLGDTQYF. CDR3 DNA sequence: TGTGCCAGCAGCCTCCTAGGCGATACGCAGTATTTT. V and J are TRBV3-1 (or the pseudogene TRBV3-2) and TRBJ2-3; D is uncertain. The germline V and J ends were trimmed by 4 bases and 6 bases, with 8 bases remaining between them. Germline CDR1 LGHDT, CDR2 YNNKEL (reference sequence). The CDR3 length is 12 residues.

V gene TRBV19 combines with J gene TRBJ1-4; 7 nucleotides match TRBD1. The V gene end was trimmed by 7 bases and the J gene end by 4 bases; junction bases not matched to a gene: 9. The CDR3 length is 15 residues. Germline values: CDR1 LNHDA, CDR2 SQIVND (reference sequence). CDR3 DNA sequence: TGTGCCAGTACCAAACAGGGGTTGGGTAATGAAAAACTGTTTTTT. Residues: CASTKQGLGNEKLFF.

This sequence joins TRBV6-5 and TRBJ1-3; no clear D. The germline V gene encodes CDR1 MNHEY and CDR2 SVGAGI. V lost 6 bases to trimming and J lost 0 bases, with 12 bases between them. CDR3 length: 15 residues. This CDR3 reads CASRPVRSSGNTIYF. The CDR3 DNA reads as TGTGCCAGCAGACCGGTGAGGAGCTCTGGAAACACCATATATTTT.

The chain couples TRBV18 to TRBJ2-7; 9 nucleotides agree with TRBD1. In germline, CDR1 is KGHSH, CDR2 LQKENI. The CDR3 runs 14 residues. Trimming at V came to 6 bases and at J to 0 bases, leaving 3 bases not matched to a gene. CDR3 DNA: TGTGCCAGCTCGAGGACAGGGGTCTCCTACGAGCAGTACGTC. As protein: CASSRTGVSYEQYV.

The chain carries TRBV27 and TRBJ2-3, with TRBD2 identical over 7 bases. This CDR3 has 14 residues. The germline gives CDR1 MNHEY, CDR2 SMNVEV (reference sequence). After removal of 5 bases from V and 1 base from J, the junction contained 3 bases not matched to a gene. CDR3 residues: CASSRLAGTDTQYF. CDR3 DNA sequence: TGTGCCAGCAGTCGACTAGCCGGCACAGATACGCAGTATTTT.

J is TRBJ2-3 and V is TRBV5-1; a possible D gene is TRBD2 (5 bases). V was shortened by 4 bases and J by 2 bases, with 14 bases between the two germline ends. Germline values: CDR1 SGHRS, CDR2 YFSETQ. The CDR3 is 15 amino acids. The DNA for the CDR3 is TGCGCCAGCAGCCCCACTAGGCCATACACAGATACGCAGTATTTT. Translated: CASSPTRPYTDTQYF.

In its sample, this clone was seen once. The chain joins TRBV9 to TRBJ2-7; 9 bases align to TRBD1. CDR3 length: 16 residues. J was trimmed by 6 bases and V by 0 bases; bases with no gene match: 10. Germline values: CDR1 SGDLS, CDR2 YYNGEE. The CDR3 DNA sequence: TGTGCCAGCAGCGTAGCCGCACACAGGGGGCGCATCGAGCAGTACTTC. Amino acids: CASSVAAHRGRIEQYF. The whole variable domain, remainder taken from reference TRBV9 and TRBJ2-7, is DSGVTQTPKHLITATGQRVTLRCSPRSGDLSVYWYQQSLDQGLQFLIQYYNGEERAKGNILERFSAQQFPDLHSELNLSSLELGDSALYFCASSVAAHRGRIEQYFGPGTRLTVT.

CDR3 sequence reads: CASSYLGGGLYDEQFF. In DNA form, the CDR3 reads TGTGCCAGCAGTTACCTCGGGGGGGGCCTCTATGATGAGCAGTTCTTC. This rearrangement joins TRBV6-2 or TRBV6-3 to TRBJ2-1, with 8 bases aligning to TRBD2. Trimming at V came to 2 bases and at J to 8 bases, leaving 11 bases not matched to a gene. The CDR3 runs 16 residues. Germline V gene data show CDR1 as MNHEY and CDR2 as SVGEGT.

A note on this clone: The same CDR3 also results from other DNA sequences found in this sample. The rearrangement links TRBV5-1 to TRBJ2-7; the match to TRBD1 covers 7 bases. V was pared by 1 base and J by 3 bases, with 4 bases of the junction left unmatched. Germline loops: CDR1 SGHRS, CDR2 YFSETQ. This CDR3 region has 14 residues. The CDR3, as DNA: TGCGCCAGCAGCTTGCGAGGGGGCAGCTACGAGCAGTACTTC. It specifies CASSLRGGSYEQYF.

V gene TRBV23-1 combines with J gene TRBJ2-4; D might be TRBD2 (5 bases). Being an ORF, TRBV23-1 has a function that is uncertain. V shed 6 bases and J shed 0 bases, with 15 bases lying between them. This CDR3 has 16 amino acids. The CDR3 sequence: CASSRPGRLAKNIQYF. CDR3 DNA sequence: TGCGCCAGCAGCCGTCCGGGGAGACTAGCCAAAAACATTCAGTACTTC.

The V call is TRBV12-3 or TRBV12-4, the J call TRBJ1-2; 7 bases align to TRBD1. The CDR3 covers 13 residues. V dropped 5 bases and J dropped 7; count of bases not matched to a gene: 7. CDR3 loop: CASSPRRGSGYTF. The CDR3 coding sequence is TGTGCCAGCAGTCCCCGCAGGGGGAGTGGCTACACCTTC.

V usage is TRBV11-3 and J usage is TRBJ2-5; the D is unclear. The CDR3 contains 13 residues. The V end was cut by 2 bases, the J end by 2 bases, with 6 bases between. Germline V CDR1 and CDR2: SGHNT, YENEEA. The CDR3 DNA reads TGTGCCAGCAGCTTAACTAATCAAGAGACCCAGTACTTC. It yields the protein CASSLTNQETQYF.

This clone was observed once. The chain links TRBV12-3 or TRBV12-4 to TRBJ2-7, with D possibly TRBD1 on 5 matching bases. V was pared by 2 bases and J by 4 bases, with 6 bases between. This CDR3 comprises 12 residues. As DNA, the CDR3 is TGTGCCAGCAGTTTATCAGGGTACGAGCAGTACGTC. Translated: CASSLSGYEQYV.

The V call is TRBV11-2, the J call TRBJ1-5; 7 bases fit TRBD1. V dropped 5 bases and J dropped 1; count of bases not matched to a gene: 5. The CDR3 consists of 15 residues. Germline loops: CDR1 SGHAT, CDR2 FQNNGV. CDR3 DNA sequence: TGTGCCAGCAGCCCCCACAGGGGAAGCAATCAGCCCCAGCATTTT. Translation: CASSPHRGSNQPQHF.

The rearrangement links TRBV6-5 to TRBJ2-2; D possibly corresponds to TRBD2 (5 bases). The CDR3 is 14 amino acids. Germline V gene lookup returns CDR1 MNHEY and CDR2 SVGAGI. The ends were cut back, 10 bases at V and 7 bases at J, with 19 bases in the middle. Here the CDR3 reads CATTLWAEGGELFF. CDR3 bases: TGTGCCACTACACTCTGGGCTGAGGGCGGGGAGCTGTTTTTT.